This entry lists 25 T cell receptor beta chains sequenced from one sample in a study of blood T cell repertoires in COVID-19. Measured with immunoSEQ multiplex PCR; TCRdb has only the in-frame clones, and not every one. This sample has under 200,000 clones, with about 80% found just once. The sample taken for sequencing was peripheral blood. The receptors derive from a man in his 70s with active or convalescent COVID-19.

In this sample, this clone turned up a few times. This sequence joins TRBV5-1 and TRBJ1-4; D remains ambiguous. V shed 7 bases and J shed 0 bases, with 13 bases lying between them. The CDR3 has 15 amino acids. Germline V gene sequence: CDR1 SGHRS, CDR2 YFSETQ. The CDR3 region has the DNA TGCGCCAGCTCGCTTATGGGCGCAACTAATGAAAAACTGTTTTTT. Its translation: CASSLMGATNEKLFF.

This clone was observed a single time. The chain has TRBV5-4 and TRBJ2-7; 8 nucleotides align to TRBD1. This CDR3 comprises 14 residues. V shed 4 bases, J shed 4 bases, and the junction held 7 bases outside the gene matches. Germline CDR1 and CDR2: SGHNT and YYREEE (reference sequence). The CDR3 loop is CASSQDRGSYEQYF. For the CDR3, the DNA is TGTGCCAGCAGCCAAGACAGGGGTTCGTACGAGCAGTACTTC.

CDR3 amino acids: CASSLRRGGASKNIQYF. The CDR3 DNA reads TGTGCCAGCTCACTTCGGAGAGGGGGCGCCAGCAAAAACATTCAGTACTTC. The chain employs TRBV18 and TRBJ2-4; 7 bases map to TRBD1. V shed 4 bases, J shed 3 bases, and the junction held 12 bases outside the gene matches. The CDR3 sequence is 17 residues long. The germline V gene has CDR1 KGHSH and CDR2 LQKENI.

The rearrangement joins TRBV18 to TRBJ1-5, with D uncertain. Germline V CDR1 and CDR2: KGHSH, LQKENI. This CDR3 region has 13 residues. Between the trimmed V and J ends, which lost 5 bases and 5 bases, there was a span of 10 bases. The CDR3 spells CASSLREDQPQHF. The CDR3 nucleotides are TGTGCCAGCTCATTACGGGAGGATCAGCCCCAGCATTTT.

The rearrangement joins TRBV10-3 to TRBJ2-1; TRBD1 matches at 9 bases. The V gene end was trimmed by 5 bases and the J gene end by 5 bases; junction bases not matched to a gene: 1. Germline values: CDR1 ENHRY, CDR2 SYGVKD. This CDR3 is 13 amino acids long. The CDR3 bases are TGTGCCATCAGTCGGACAGGGGACAATGAGCAGTTCTTC. As protein: CAISRTGDNEQFF.

This clone showed up just once. This chain links TRBV18 with TRBJ2-1, with TRBD2 matching over 10 bases. The germline gives CDR1 KGHSH, CDR2 LQKENI. The V gene end was trimmed by 3 bases and the J gene end by 7 bases; junction bases not matched to a gene: 6. This CDR3 comprises 15 residues. The DNA of the CDR3 is TGTGCCAGCTCACCGAGCGGGGGGGCCGGGAATGAGCAGTTCTTC. It translates to CASSPSGGAGNEQFF.

This clone was detected only once. The chain has TRBV2 and TRBJ2-2; a weak D match, TRBD1 (5 bases). The germline gives CDR1 SNHLY, CDR2 FYNNEI. V shed 5 bases and J shed 7 bases, with 14 bases lying between them. The CDR3 consists of 14 residues. CDR3 nucleotide sequence: TGTGCCAGCAGTAGGATCCAGGGAATCGGGGAGCTGTTTTTT. Protein: CASSRIQGIGELFF.

This clone has just a few counts. The chain has TRBV3-1 (or the pseudogene TRBV3-2) and TRBJ1-4; TRBD1 matches 7 bases. CDR1 LGHDT and CDR2 YNNKEL come from the germline V gene (reference sequence). CDR3 length: 13 residues. The ends lost 6 bases at V and 7 bases at J; junction bases unmatched: 5. CDR3 protein: CASSPDRAEKLFF. CDR3 DNA sequence: TGTGCCAGCAGTCCCGACAGGGCTGAAAAACTGTTTTTT.

The CDR3 DNA follows: TGTGCCAGCTCAGGGGCGGCGGCTGGAAACACCATATATTTT. Protein: CASSGAAAGNTIYF. The chain joins TRBV19 to TRBJ1-3; D might be TRBD1 (6 bases). Trimming shortened V by 9 bases and J by 2 bases, and 14 bases separated the two germline ends. There are 14 residues in the CDR3. Germline V gene data show CDR1 as LNHDA and CDR2 as SQIVND (reference sequence).

This chain uses TRBV2 with TRBJ2-5, with D possibly matching TRBD2 (6 bases). The CDR3 runs 13 residues. Trimming cost V 6 bases and J 5 bases, with 13 bases left between them. Germline loops: CDR1 SNHLY, CDR2 FYNNEI. The chain's CDR3 is CASRTGTGETQYF. CDR3 coding DNA: TGTGCCAGCAGGACGGGGACTGGGGAGACCCAGTACTTC.

The genes are TRBV5-6 and TRBJ1-1; TRBD1 agrees at 7 bases. This CDR3 region has 15 residues. With V trimmed by 4 bases and J by 1 base, 7 bases remained unmatched. Per the germline V gene, CDR1 is SGHDT and CDR2 is YYEEEE. The CDR3 protein is CASSQGGWTNTEAFF. In DNA form, the CDR3 reads TGTGCCAGCAGCCAGGGGGGATGGACGAACACTGAAGCTTTCTTT.

The chain is built from TRBV19 and TRBJ1-6, with 9 bases fitting TRBD1. The trim removed 9 bases at V and 9 bases at J, leaving 12 bases unmatched. Germline CDR1 is LNHDA and CDR2 is SQIVND (reference sequence). The CDR3 length is 15 residues. CDR3 sequence (DNA): TGTGCCAGCAAGAGCGACAGGGGGTCAGCTTCACCCCTCCACTTT. Protein product: CASKSDRGSASPLHF.

The rearrangement joins TRBV5-1 to TRBJ1-1, with D tentatively TRBD1 (5 bases). This CDR3 region has 14 residues. V was cut by 3 bases and J by 1 base, with 10 bases left in between. Germline V gene lookup returns CDR1 SGHRS and CDR2 YFSETQ. CDR3 bases: TGCGCCAGCAGCTCGACCGGGGGGAACACTGAAGCTTTCTTT. It encodes CASSSTGGNTEAFF.

The rearrangement joins TRBV19 to TRBJ2-3; tentative D call: TRBD2 (6 bases). CDR1 is LNHDA and CDR2 is SQIVND in the germline V gene (reference sequence). V lost 3 bases, J lost 2 bases, and 9 bases lay in between. The CDR3 consists of 14 residues. The CDR3 region is CASSMGGFTDTQYF. The CDR3 DNA follows: TGTGCCAGTAGTATGGGGGGATTCACAGATACGCAGTATTTT.

The chain uses TRBV7-2 and TRBJ2-7; 7 bases line up with TRBD1. The CDR3 has 12 amino acids. J gave up 11 bases and V 5 bases, and 9 bases lay outside the gene matches. The germline V gene has CDR1 SGHTA and CDR2 FQGNSA. The CDR3 nucleotides are TGTGCCAGCAGCACACGACAGGGTAAGAAGTACTTC. Residues: CASSTRQGKKYF.

The V call is TRBV7-8, the J call TRBJ2-3; perhaps TRBD2 as D (5 bases). Germline-derived CDR1 and CDR2 are SGHVS and FQNEAQ. The CDR3 covers 15 residues. V lost 4 bases and J lost 3, with 14 bases in between. The CDR3 DNA follows: TGTGCCAGCAGCTCACGTGAGGGTACTACAGATACGCAGTATTTT. It translates to CASSSREGTTDTQYF.

The chain combines TRBV20-1 with TRBJ1-4, with D maybe TRBD1 (6 bases). From germline, CDR1 is DFQATT and CDR2 SNEGSKA (reference sequence). Between the trimmed V and J ends, which lost 5 bases and 7 bases, there was a span of 8 bases. The length of the CDR3 is 11 residues. The CDR3 nucleotides are TGCAGTGCTGGCAGGGGTGAAAAACTGTTTTTT. Translation: CSAGRGEKLFF.

This clone was found a few times. V usage is TRBV6-2 or TRBV6-3 and J usage is TRBJ2-2; TRBD2 agrees at 12 bases. With V trimmed by 4 bases and J by 4 bases, 1 base remained unmatched. Germline V lookup: CDR1 MNHEY, CDR2 SVGEGT. The CDR3 is 15 residues long. The CDR3 nucleotides are TGTGCCAGCAGTTGGACTAGCGGGGTCACCGGGGAGCTGTTTTTT. It specifies CASSWTSGVTGELFF.

V gene TRBV7-9 combines with J gene TRBJ2-1; possible D gene TRBD1, 6 bases. V shed 4 bases and J shed 5 bases, with 21 bases lying between them. This CDR3 has 17 residues. Germline V gives CDR1 SEHNR, CDR2 FQNEAQ (reference sequence). The CDR3 region has the DNA TGTGCCAGCAGCTCACGGGTGAACAGGGAAGCCCACAATGAGCAGTTCTTC. Protein: CASSSRVNREAHNEQFF.

V gene TRBV2 combines with J gene TRBJ1-4; TRBD1 might be the D (5 bases). Per the germline V gene, CDR1 is SNHLY and CDR2 is FYNNEI. V shed 7 bases and J shed 6 bases, with 15 bases lying between them. The CDR3 has 14 residues. This CDR3 reads CASTWGGRDEKLFF. The CDR3 nucleotides read TGTGCCAGCACCTGGGGGGGGAGGGATGAAAAACTGTTTTTT.

V usage is TRBV6-5 and J usage is TRBJ2-7, with 8 bases lining up with TRBD1. This CDR3 contains 14 residues. CDR1 is MNHEY, CDR2 SVGAGI, per germline. V lost 0 bases to trimming and J lost 3 bases; unmatched junction nucleotides: 1. CDR3 residues: CASSYSTGGYEQYF. The DNA for the CDR3 is TGTGCCAGCAGTTACTCAACAGGGGGCTACGAGCAGTACTTC.

J is TRBJ1-6 and V is TRBV5-7, with TRBD1 matching 7 bases. TRBV5-7 is an open reading frame, and its role is uncertain. The CDR3 spans 15 residues. J gave up 6 bases and V 5 bases, and 8 bases lay outside the gene matches. The chain's CDR3 is CASRFETGSNSPLHF. The CDR3 nucleotides read TGTGCCAGCAGATTTGAGACAGGGAGTAATTCACCCCTCCACTTT.

The rearrangement uses TRBV3-1 (or the pseudogene TRBV3-2) and TRBJ1-5; D is ambiguous. The V gene lost 0 bases and the J gene lost 3 bases, with 3 bases spanning the gap. The CDR3 covers 13 residues. Germline V lookup: CDR1 LGHDT, CDR2 YNNKEL (reference sequence). The CDR3 DNA sequence: TGTGCCAGCAGCCAAGATTACAATCAGCCCCAGCATTTT. Its translation: CASSQDYNQPQHF.

In this sample, this clone turned up once. This chain's CDR3 is CASSEGRSTQEKLFF. The CDR3 DNA is TGTGCCAGCAGTGAGGGCCGATCAACGCAGGAAAAACTGTTTTTT. The chain is built from TRBV6-1 and TRBJ1-4, with unresolved D. In germline, CDR1 is MNHNS, CDR2 SASEGT. Trimming removed 3 bases at V and 8 bases at J, with 16 bases between. The CDR3 extends over 15 amino acids.

The chain links TRBV5-1 to TRBJ1-2, with a possible D match to TRBD1 (6 bases). The length of the CDR3 is 16 residues. Per the germline V gene, CDR1 is SGHRS and CDR2 is YFSETQ. V dropped 3 bases and J dropped 8 bases, with 23 bases sitting between them. CDR3 DNA: TGCGCCAGCAGCTCCTCAGGGGCCCCGGGTGATGGGGGCTACACCTTC. It encodes CASSSSGAPGDGGYTF.